This T cell receptor (beta chain) originates from a study of CD8 T cells in Susac syndrome. Reverse transcription of about 0.5 to 1 ug RNA used random hexamers. A single record per CDR3 protein comes from TCRdb applying MiXCR to the immunoSEQ multiplex PCR reads. Of a few hundred thousand distinct CDR3 sequences listed, more than 80% are singletons. Germline loops: CDR1 SGHAT, CDR2 FQNNGV. Trimming cost V 1 base and J 4 bases, with 11 bases left between them. This CDR3 has 15 amino acids. The sequence was obtained from a human donor with multiple sclerosis. The chain has TRBV11-2 and TRBJ1-5; D is ambiguous. The sample taken for sequencing was CD8+ T cells from PBMCs. The CDR3 sequence is CASSLVPGDNQPQHF. DNA for the CDR3: TGTGCCAGCAGCTTAGTCCCGGGCGATAATCAGCCCCAGCATTTT.